These 15 T cell receptor beta chains share one sample of origin, sequenced in a study of blood T cell repertoires in COVID-19. The method was immunoSEQ multiplex PCR; TCRdb's version includes in-frame clones alone and lacks a portion of them. The table includes over 250,000 clones, around nine tenths detected once. The specimen sequenced was PBMCs or T cells enriched from blood (not recorded which). The receptors derive from a woman aged 25 to 39 who had recovered from COVID-19.

The V and J genes are TRBV6-1 and TRBJ2-1, with a tentative D call TRBD2 (5 bases). The CDR3 consists of 14 residues. Trimming pared 2 bases from V and 6 bases from J, leaving 11 bases between. The germline V gene has CDR1 MNHNS and CDR2 SASEGT. CDR3 region: CASSENTGFNEQFF. DNA for the CDR3: TGTGCCAGCAGTGAAAATACGGGATTCAATGAGCAGTTCTTC.

The chain uses TRBV7-2 and TRBJ2-7; no clear D gene. This CDR3 has 16 amino acids. Germline values: CDR1 SGHTA, CDR2 FQGNSA. V dropped 1 base and J dropped 0 bases, with 13 bases sitting between them. Here the CDR3 reads CASSLEWRYPSYEQYF. The CDR3 nucleotides read TGTGCCAGCAGCTTAGAGTGGCGGTACCCCTCCTACGAGCAGTACTTC.

The rearrangement joins TRBV30 to TRBJ2-7; TRBD1 matches at 12 bases. The CDR3 totals 15 residues. Trimming took 3 bases from V and 1 from J; bases not matched to a gene: 4. Germline V gene sequence: CDR1 GTSNPN, CDR2 SVGIG (reference sequence). The CDR3 bases are TGTGCCTGGAGCTCGGGACAGGGGGCATCCTACGAGCAGTACTTC. This sequence encodes CAWSSGQGASYEQYF.

The chain employs TRBV5-8 and TRBJ2-7; TRBD1 might be the D (6 bases). The CDR3 runs 15 residues. Germline V gene sequence: CDR1 SGHTS, CDR2 YDEGEE. Trimming left V 3 bases short and J 4 bases short, with 17 bases between. The CDR3 is CASSSPRDNKYEQYF. The CDR3 DNA is TGTGCCAGCAGCTCCCCACGGGACAACAAATACGAGCAGTACTTC. The complete variable domain, with remaining parts taken from reference TRBV5-8 and TRBJ2-7, reads EAGVTQSPTHLIKTRGQQATLRCSPISGHTSVYWYQQALGLGLQFLLWYDEGEERNRGNFPPRFSGRQFPNYSSELNVNALELEDSALYLCASSSPRDNKYEQYFGPGTRLTVT.

The genes are TRBV19 and TRBJ2-5; 10 bases are a match to TRBD1. The V and J ends lost 1 base and 5 bases, in that order; junction bases with no gene match: 4. Germline-derived CDR1 and CDR2 are LNHDA and SQIVND (reference sequence). The CDR3 has 15 residues. CDR3 nucleotide sequence: TGTGCCAGTAGTATAGGACAGGGGGCGCAGGAGACCCAGTACTTC. Its protein product is CASSIGQGAQETQYF.

The V and J genes are TRBV20-1 and TRBJ2-3; 7 bases line up with TRBD1. Germline V gives CDR1 DFQATT, CDR2 SNEGSKA (reference sequence). V dropped 3 bases and J dropped 1; count of bases not matched to a gene: 7. The CDR3 covers 15 residues. The CDR3 here is CSASLEGARTDTQYF. CDR3 in DNA: TGCAGTGCTAGTCTAGAGGGGGCCCGCACAGATACGCAGTATTTT.

The sample holds one count of this clone. The chain couples TRBV5-8 to TRBJ2-5, with D tentatively TRBD2 (5 bases). This CDR3 has 12 residues. V was trimmed by 4 bases and J by 7 bases, leaving 11 bases between them. The germline CDR1 and CDR2 sequences are SGHTS and YDEGEE. The DNA for the CDR3 is TGTGCCAGCAGCGTATTCCGGGGGACCCAGTACTTC. As protein: CASSVFRGTQYF.

The sample holds a few counts of this clone. The gene calls are TRBV20-1 and TRBJ2-7, with TRBD2 matching 12 bases. Germline values: CDR1 DFQATT, CDR2 SNEGSKA (reference sequence). V shed 3 bases, J shed 5 bases, and the junction held 14 bases outside the gene matches. This CDR3 is 17 amino acids long. The DNA for the CDR3 is TGCAGTGCTAGTCGCCTAGCGGGAGGGCCCATTTCTGACGAGCAGTACTTC. This sequence encodes CSASRLAGGPISDEQYF.

In this sample, this clone turned up a few times. The chain is built from TRBV5-1 and TRBJ2-5, with 10 bases lining up with TRBD1. The CDR3 runs 16 residues. Germline values: CDR1 SGHRS, CDR2 YFSETQ. V trimming: 5 bases; J trimming: 4 bases; junction bases outside the gene matches: 11. The CDR3 spells CASSRWTGGLRETQYF. For the CDR3, the DNA is TGCGCCAGCAGTAGATGGACAGGGGGGTTGAGAGAGACCCAGTACTTC.

A single count supports this clone. This chain uses TRBV7-9 with TRBJ2-1; TRBD2 agrees at 15 bases. The CDR3 consists of 19 residues. CDR1 and CDR2 from the germline V gene are SEHNR and FQNEAQ (reference sequence). V was clipped by 1 base and J by 5 bases; unmatched bases: 9. This chain's CDR3 is CASSLVSWTSGRADNEQFF. CDR3 bases: TGTGCCAGCAGCTTAGTTTCGTGGACTAGCGGGAGGGCCGACAATGAGCAGTTCTTC.

This clone was found once. The rearrangement links TRBV5-4 to TRBJ2-1; TRBD1 might be the D (6 bases). The CDR3 sequence is 13 residues long. Deletions cut 3 bases from V and 7 bases from J, with 11 bases between. Germline CDR1 SGHNT, CDR2 YYREEE (reference sequence). The CDR3 bases are TGTGCCAGCAGCTCCCAAGGGGGAAATGAGCAGTTCTTC. Amino acid sequence: CASSSQGGNEQFF.

The CDR3, as DNA: TGTGCCAGCAGACCCCTGGACGGGGGTTTCACTGAAGCTTTCTTT. Protein product: CASRPLDGGFTEAFF. The V gene is TRBV28, the J gene TRBJ1-1, with D perhaps matching TRBD1 (5 bases). CDR1 and CDR2 (germline): MDHEN, SYDVKM. The CDR3 totals 15 residues. V was cut by 6 bases and J by 4 bases, with 18 bases left in between.

The chain couples TRBV30 to TRBJ2-7, with 7 bases lining up with TRBD2. V was pared by 2 bases and J by 1 base, with 8 bases of the junction left unmatched. From germline, CDR1 is GTSNPN and CDR2 SVGIG (reference sequence). The CDR3 is made up of 15 amino acids. The CDR3 region is CAWSSARERSYEQYF. CDR3 DNA: TGTGCCTGGAGTTCCGCGCGGGAGAGATCCTACGAGCAGTACTTC.

CDR3 nucleotides: TGCAGCGTTGAAAGTGCGGGGAACACTGAAGCTTTCTTT. Translated: CSVESAGNTEAFF. The V call is TRBV29-1, the J call TRBJ1-1, with no clear D. This CDR3 has 13 amino acids. Germline V lookup: CDR1 SQVTM, CDR2 ANQGSEA. Trimming left V 2 bases short and J 1 base short, with 8 bases between.

The rearrangement uses TRBV28 and TRBJ2-4; D not certain. Trimming cost V 3 bases and J 0 bases, with 9 bases left between them. This CDR3 comprises 15 residues. CDR1 MDHEN and CDR2 SYDVKM come from the germline V gene. The CDR3 DNA reads TGTGCCAGCAGTTTCGCCAGTCTAGCCAAAAACATTCAGTACTTC. Encoded protein: CASSFASLAKNIQYF.